This T cell receptor beta chain was documented in a study of a mutant IDH1 vaccine in newly diagnosed glioma. Background on the study: Of the patients given treatment, about 62% were male and approximately 38% were female, and a mean age of around 38 years was recorded. Antecedent treatment encompassed radiotherapy, temozolomide, or their combination; the majority received both.

A word on this clone: No antigen is known for it.

The time point was: week 35, safety follow-up. Vaccine doses each comprised 300 ug of mutant IDH1 20-mer peptide, with topical imiquimod. Across weeks 1, 3, 5, 7, 11, 15, 19 and 23, patients received a vaccination each time, eight in all. Only in-frame clones appear in the TCRdb table, and some are missing; sequencing was by immunoSEQ multiplex PCR. Of about 46,000 clones in the sample, 80% to 95% were seen once. The TCR comes from a man aged 50-60 years with glioma. Sample: PBMCs, taken from a glioma patient whose treatment included an IDH1 peptide vaccine.

CDR3 region: CASSYALQPQHF. The CDR3 nucleotides are TGTGCCAGCAGTTACGCCTTACAGCCCCAGCATTTT. The genes are TRBV6-6 and TRBJ1-5; D unresolved. CDR3 length equals 12 residues. Between the trimmed V and J ends, which lost 2 bases and 7 bases, there was a span of 6 bases. Germline V gene sequence: CDR1 MNHNY, CDR2 SVGAGI (reference sequence).